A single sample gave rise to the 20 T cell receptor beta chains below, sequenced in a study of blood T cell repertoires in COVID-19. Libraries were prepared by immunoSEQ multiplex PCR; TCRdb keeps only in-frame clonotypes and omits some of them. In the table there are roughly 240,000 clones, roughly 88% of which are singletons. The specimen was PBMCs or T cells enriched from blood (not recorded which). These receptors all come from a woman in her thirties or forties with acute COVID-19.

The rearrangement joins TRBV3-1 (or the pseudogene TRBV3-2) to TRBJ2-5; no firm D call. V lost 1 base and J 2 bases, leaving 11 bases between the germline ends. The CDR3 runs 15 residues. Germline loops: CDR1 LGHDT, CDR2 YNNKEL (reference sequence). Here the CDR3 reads CASSQVCRSQETQYF. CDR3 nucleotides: TGTGCCAGCAGCCAAGTCTGTAGGAGTCAAGAGACCCAGTACTTC.

CDR3 bases: TGTGCCAGCAGCCGACCCGTAGCTGGCACTGAAGCTTTCTTT. Amino acid sequence: CASSRPVAGTEAFF. V and J are TRBV14 and TRBJ1-1; D call uncertain. V lost 4 bases, J lost 4 bases, and 13 bases lay in between. The CDR3 runs to 14 residues. Germline CDR1 is SGHDN and CDR2 is FVKESK.

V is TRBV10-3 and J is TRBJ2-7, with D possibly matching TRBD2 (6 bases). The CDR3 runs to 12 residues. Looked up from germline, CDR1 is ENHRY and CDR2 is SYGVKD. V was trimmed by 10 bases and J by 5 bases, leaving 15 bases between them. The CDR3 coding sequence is TGTGCCACCCGCGGAGGGAGTCACGAGCAGTACGTC. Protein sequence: CATRGGSHEQYV.

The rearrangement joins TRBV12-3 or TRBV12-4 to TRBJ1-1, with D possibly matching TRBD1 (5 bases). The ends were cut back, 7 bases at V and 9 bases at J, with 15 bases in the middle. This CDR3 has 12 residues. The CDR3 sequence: CASTLRGKQAFF. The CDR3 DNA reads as TGTGCCAGCACCCTAAGGGGAAAACAAGCTTTCTTT.

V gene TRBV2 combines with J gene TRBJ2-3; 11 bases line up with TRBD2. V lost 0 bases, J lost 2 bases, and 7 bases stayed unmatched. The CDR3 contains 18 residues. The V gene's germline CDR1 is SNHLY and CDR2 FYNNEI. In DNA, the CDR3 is TGTGCCAGCAGTGAAGCGAGCCTAGCGGGAGGTCTCACAGATACGCAGTATTTT. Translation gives CASSEASLAGGLTDTQYF. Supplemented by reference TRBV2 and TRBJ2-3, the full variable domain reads EPEVTQTPSHQVTQMGQEVILRCVPISNHLYFYWYRQILGQKVEFLVSFYNNEISEKSEIFDDQFSVERPDGSNFTLKIRSTKLEDSAMYFCASSEASLAGGLTDTQYFGPGTRLTVL.

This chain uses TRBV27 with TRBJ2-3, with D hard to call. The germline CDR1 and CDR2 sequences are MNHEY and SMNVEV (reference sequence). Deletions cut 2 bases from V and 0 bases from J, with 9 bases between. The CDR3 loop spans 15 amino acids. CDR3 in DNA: TGTGCCAGCAGTTTAACAGATCCTAGCACAGATACGCAGTATTTT. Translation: CASSLTDPSTDTQYF.

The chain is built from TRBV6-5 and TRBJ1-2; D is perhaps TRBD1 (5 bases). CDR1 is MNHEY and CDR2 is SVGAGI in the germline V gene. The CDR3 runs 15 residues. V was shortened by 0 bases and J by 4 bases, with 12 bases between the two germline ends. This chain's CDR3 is CASSYSDTVPYGYTF. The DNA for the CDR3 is TGTGCCAGCAGTTACTCGGACACGGTGCCCTATGGCTACACCTTC.

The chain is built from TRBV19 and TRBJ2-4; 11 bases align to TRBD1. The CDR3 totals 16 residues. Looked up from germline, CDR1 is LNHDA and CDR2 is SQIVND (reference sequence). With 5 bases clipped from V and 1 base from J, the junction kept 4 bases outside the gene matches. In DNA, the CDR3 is TGTGCCAGTAGTCCAAGGGACAGGGGGGCCAAAAACATTCAGTACTTC. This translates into CASSPRDRGAKNIQYF.

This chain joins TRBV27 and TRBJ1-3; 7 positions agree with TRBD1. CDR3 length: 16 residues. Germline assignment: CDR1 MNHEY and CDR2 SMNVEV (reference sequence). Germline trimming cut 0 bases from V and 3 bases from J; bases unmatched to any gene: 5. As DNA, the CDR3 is TGTGCCAGCAGTTTATCGTGGGCAGGGGGTGGAAACACCATATATTTT. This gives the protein CASSLSWAGGGNTIYF.

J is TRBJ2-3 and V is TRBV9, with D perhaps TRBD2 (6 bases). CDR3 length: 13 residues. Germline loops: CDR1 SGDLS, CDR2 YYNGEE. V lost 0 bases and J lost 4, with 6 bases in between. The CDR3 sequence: CASSVGGADTQYF. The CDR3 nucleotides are TGTGCCAGCAGCGTAGGGGGGGCAGATACGCAGTATTTT.

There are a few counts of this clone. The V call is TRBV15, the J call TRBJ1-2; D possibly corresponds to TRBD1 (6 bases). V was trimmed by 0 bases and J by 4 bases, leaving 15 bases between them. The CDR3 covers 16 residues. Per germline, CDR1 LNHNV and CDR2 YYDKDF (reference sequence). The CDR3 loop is CATSRDLGAGVYGYTF. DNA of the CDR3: TGTGCCACCAGCAGAGATCTAGGAGCAGGGGTCTATGGCTACACCTTC.

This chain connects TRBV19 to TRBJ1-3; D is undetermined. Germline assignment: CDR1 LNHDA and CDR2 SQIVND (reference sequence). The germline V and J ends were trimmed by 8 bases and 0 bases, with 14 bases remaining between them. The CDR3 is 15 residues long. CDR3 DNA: TGTGCCAGTTACGGCCAGAGGGCCTCTGGAAACACCATATATTTT. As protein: CASYGQRASGNTIYF.

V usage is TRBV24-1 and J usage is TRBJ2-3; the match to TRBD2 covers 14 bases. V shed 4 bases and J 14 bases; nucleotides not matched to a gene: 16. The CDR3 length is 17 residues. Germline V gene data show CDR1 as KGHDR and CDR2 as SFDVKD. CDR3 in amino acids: CATSDPTKGLAGGRAYF. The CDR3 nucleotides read TGTGCCACCAGTGACCCAACAAAAGGACTAGCGGGAGGAAGGGCGTATTTT.

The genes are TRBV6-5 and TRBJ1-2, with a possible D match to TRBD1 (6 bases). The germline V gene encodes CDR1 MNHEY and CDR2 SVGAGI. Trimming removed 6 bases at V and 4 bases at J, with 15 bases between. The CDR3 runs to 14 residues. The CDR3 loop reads CASSFTGQPYGYTF. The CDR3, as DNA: TGTGCCAGCAGCTTTACAGGACAGCCCTATGGCTACACCTTC.

The CDR3 DNA reads as TGTGCCAGTAGTGCTTTGACTAGCGGGAGCGGTGAGCAGTTCTTC. This translates into CASSALTSGSGEQFF. V is TRBV19 and J is TRBJ2-1; 12 bases agree with TRBD2. Germline loops: CDR1 LNHDA, CDR2 SQIVND (reference sequence). The V and J ends lost 5 bases and 9 bases, in that order; junction bases with no gene match: 8. The CDR3 totals 15 residues.

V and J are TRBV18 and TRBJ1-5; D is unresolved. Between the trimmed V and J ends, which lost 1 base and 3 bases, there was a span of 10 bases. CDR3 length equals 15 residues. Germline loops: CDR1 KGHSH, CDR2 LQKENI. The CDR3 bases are TGTGCCAGCTCACCACGAGACGGACTCAATCAGCCCCAGCATTTT. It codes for CASSPRDGLNQPQHF.

Here the CDR3 reads CASSLRRASNSPLHF. CDR3 DNA: TGTGCCAGCAGTTTAAGGAGGGCAAGTAATTCACCCCTCCACTTT. The chain recombines TRBV27 with TRBJ1-6; D is unresolved. This CDR3 is 15 amino acids long. CDR1 and CDR2 (germline): MNHEY, SMNVEV (reference sequence). The V gene lost 2 bases and the J gene lost 6 bases, with 11 bases spanning the gap.

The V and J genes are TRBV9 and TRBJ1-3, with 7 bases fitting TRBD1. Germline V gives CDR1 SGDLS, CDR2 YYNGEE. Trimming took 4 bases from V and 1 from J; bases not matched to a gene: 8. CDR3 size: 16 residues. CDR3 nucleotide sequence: TGTGCCAGCAGCAGCGTCCAGGGGGTATCTGGAAACACCATATATTTT. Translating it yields CASSSVQGVSGNTIYF.

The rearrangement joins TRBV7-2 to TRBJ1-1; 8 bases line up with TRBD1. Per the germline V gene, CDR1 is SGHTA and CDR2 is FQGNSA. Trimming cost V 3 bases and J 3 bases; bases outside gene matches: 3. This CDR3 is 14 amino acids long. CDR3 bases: TGTGCCAGCAGCTTCCGACAGGGGTACACTGAAGCTTTCTTT. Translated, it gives CASSFRQGYTEAFF.

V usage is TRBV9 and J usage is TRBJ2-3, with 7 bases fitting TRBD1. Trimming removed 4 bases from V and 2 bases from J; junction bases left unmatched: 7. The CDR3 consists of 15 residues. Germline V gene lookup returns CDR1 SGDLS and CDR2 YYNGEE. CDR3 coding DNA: TGTGCCAGCAGCCCAACAGGGGCCCACACAGATACGCAGTATTTT. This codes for CASSPTGAHTDTQYF.